This TCR beta chain was obtained from a study of CD8 T cells in Susac syndrome. This CDR3 is 14 amino acids long. Germline V gene data show CDR1 as SEHNR and CDR2 as FQNEAQ (reference sequence). Trimming shortened V by 5 bases and J by 1 base, and 11 bases separated the two germline ends. A quantity of about 0.5 to 1 ug RNA underwent reverse transcription using random hexamers. MiXCR was run by TCRdb on the immunoSEQ multiplex PCR reads, yielding one entry per CDR3 protein. The table shows some 120,000 distinct CDR3 sequences, with around 90% occurring only once. V is TRBV7-9 and J is TRBJ2-5; D may be TRBD1 (5 bases). This receptor was obtained from a human donor in good health. The sequenced material came from CD4+ T cells from PBMCs. CDR3 in DNA: TGTGCCAGCAGCCAGGACATGACCCAAGAGACCCAGTACTTC. This encodes CASSQDMTQETQYF.